The sequence of this T cell receptor beta chain was determined in a study of T cell responses to AZD1222 COVID-19 vaccine. Overall study results and limits: Nearly half of the spike-specific TCRs reportedly recognize variant regions that carry no mutations. In all cases, repertoires were sampled only after the peak T cell response. Along spike, vaccine-associated CD4 TCRs were found throughout, with dominance at 160-218 and 743-854.

The germline CDR1 and CDR2 sequences are SQVTM and ANQGSEA. Trimming shortened V by 4 bases and J by 5 bases, and 11 bases separated the two germline ends. This CDR3 is built from 12 residues. Method: immunoSEQ multiplex PCR; TCRdb's copy keeps in-frame clones and lacks some. The sample has about 150,000 clones; roughly 92% are singletons. In its sample, this clone was seen once. What it recognizes is unknown. The V gene is TRBV29-1, the J gene TRBJ2-5; a possible D gene is TRBD1 (6 bases). The sample in question was peripheral blood, obtained 28 days after the second AZD1222 dose. This TCR derives from an adult who received the AZD1222 COVID-19 vaccine. The chain's CDR3 is CSVVEGVETQYF. CDR3 sequence (DNA): TGCAGCGTTGTTGAGGGGGTGGAGACCCAGTACTTC.